The 27 T cell receptor beta chains in this list originate from one sample, sequenced in a study of T-cell reconstitution after alpha-beta-depleted transplantation in children. The authors prepared the TCRbeta library with unique molecular identifiers. TCRdb reanalysed the PCR reads using MiXCR and keeps one entry per CDR3 protein. The sample carries 300,000 to 350,000 distinct CDR3 sequences, about 17% recorded once. The material sequenced was PBMCs, mostly from graft donor cells, taken 360 days after TCRalphabeta/CD19-depleted stem cell transplant. These TCRs come from a male patient between 2 and 15 years old who had a stem cell transplant for acute lymphoblastic leukemia, so the T cells may come from the graft donor.

This clonotype was seen repeatedly, ten times or more. V usage is TRBV20-1 and J usage is TRBJ2-7; 11 bases fit TRBD2. The V segment lost 3 bases and the J segment 2 bases; nucleotides outside the gene matches: 6. CDR1 is DFQATT and CDR2 is SNEGSKA in the germline V gene (reference sequence). The CDR3 runs 15 residues. CDR3 loop: CSARDLAGGPYEQYF. CDR3 coding DNA: TGCAGTGCTAGGGATCTAGCGGGAGGCCCCTACGAGCAGTACTTC.

The V and J genes are TRBV7-3 and TRBJ2-3, with 11 bases that match TRBD2. With V trimmed by 5 bases and J by 0 bases, 10 bases remained unmatched. This CDR3 spans 18 amino acids. CDR1 SGHTA and CDR2 FQGTGA come from the germline V gene. The DNA of the CDR3 is TGTGCCAGCAGCCCCCACCCCTGGACTAGCGGGAGCACAGATACGCAGTATTTT. It translates to CASSPHPWTSGSTDTQYF.

The genes are TRBV4-3 and TRBJ2-1; 11 bases line up with TRBD2. The CDR3 is 17 residues long. The ends lost 1 base at V and 4 bases at J; junction bases unmatched: 6. Per germline, CDR1 LGHNA and CDR2 YSLEER. CDR3 sequence (DNA): TGCGCCAGCAGCCAAGTCCTAGCGGGAGGCAAGTACAATGAGCAGTTCTTC. Protein: CASSQVLAGGKYNEQFF.

This clonotype came up a few times. The chain carries TRBV4-2 and TRBJ2-7; 9 bases agree with TRBD2. V was clipped by 1 base and J by 2 bases; unmatched bases: 6. CDR3 length: 16 residues. Per the germline V gene, CDR1 is LGHNA and CDR2 is YNFKEQ. Here the CDR3 DNA reads TGTGCCAGCAGCCAAGCGGCGGGAGGGTTAACCTACGAGCAGTACTTC. Its protein product is CASSQAAGGLTYEQYF.

This clonotype was counted between two and nine times. The V and J genes are TRBV12-3 or TRBV12-4 and TRBJ1-6, with D unresolved. The CDR3 is 13 amino acids. With 8 bases removed from V and 9 bases from J, the gap between germline ends came to 14 bases. The CDR3 protein is CASGYGSGSPLHF. For the CDR3, the DNA is TGTGCCAGCGGGTACGGGTCAGGTTCACCCCTCCACTTT.

This clonotype was counted a few times. This sequence joins TRBV3-1 and TRBJ2-1; D tentatively fits TRBD1 or TRBD2 (5 bases each). The CDR3 sequence is 16 residues long. V was pared by 4 bases and J by 0 bases, with 13 bases between. Germline V gives CDR1 LGHDT, CDR2 YNNKEL (reference sequence). The CDR3 coding sequence is TGTGCCAGCAGCCGGAAATTTGGGGGCTCCTACAATGAGCAGTTCTTC. It is translated as CASSRKFGGSYNEQFF.

The chain employs TRBV7-9 and TRBJ1-3, with a weak D call TRBD1 (5 bases). This CDR3 has 17 amino acids. Germline V gene sequence: CDR1 SEHNR, CDR2 FQNEAQ (reference sequence). V lost 5 bases to trimming and J lost 2 bases, with 19 bases between them. The CDR3 protein is CASSLEAPGLAGNTIYF. The CDR3 DNA reads as TGTGCCAGCAGCCTGGAGGCTCCGGGGCTGGCTGGAAACACCATATATTTT.

The CDR3 spells CASSLSTGTPYNEQFF. CDR3 nucleotides: TGTGCCAGCAGTTTATCCACCGGGACTCCCTACAATGAGCAGTTCTTC. The genes are TRBV27 and TRBJ2-1, with D perhaps TRBD2 (6 bases). The CDR3 loop spans 16 amino acids. V was shortened by 0 bases and J by 2 bases, with 11 bases between the two germline ends. Germline CDR1 MNHEY, CDR2 SMNVEV (reference sequence).

There are a few counts of this clonotype. This chain joins TRBV6-1 and TRBJ2-7; 11 nucleotides line up with TRBD1. V lost 7 bases to trimming and J lost 6 bases; unmatched junction nucleotides: 11. This CDR3 spans 15 amino acids. The germline CDR1 and CDR2 sequences are MNHNS and SASEGT. CDR3 loop: CASNHGQGAPGEQYF. CDR3 DNA: TGTGCCAGCAATCATGGACAGGGGGCGCCGGGCGAGCAGTACTTC.

The V call is TRBV29-1, the J call TRBJ2-5; 11 nucleotides line up with TRBD1. The ends lost 4 bases at V and 5 bases at J; junction bases unmatched: 3. The CDR3 is 13 residues long. The germline V gene encodes CDR1 SQVTM and CDR2 ANQGSEA. This CDR3 reads CSVAGTGGETQYF. CDR3 DNA sequence: TGCAGCGTTGCCGGGACAGGGGGGGAGACCCAGTACTTC.

This clonotype was observed a few times. The gene calls are TRBV5-1 and TRBJ2-3, with D uncertain. The CDR3 contains 15 residues. Per the germline V gene, CDR1 is SGHRS and CDR2 is YFSETQ. The V end lost 2 bases, the J end lost 0 bases, and 10 bases lay between the germline ends. The CDR3 here is CASSFESSSTDTQYF. CDR3 coding DNA: TGCGCCAGCAGCTTTGAGAGTTCCAGCACAGATACGCAGTATTTT.

This clonotype has more than one count but fewer than ten. The rearrangement uses TRBV6-5 and TRBJ2-5; TRBD2 matches 11 bases. This CDR3 has 15 residues. V shed 6 bases, J shed 6 bases, and the junction held 9 bases outside the gene matches. Germline-derived CDR1 and CDR2 are MNHEY and SVGAGI. In DNA, the CDR3 is TGTGCCAGCAGCTTAGCGGGAGGGCCTCCACAGACCCAGTACTTC. Residues: CASSLAGGPPQTQYF.

This clonotype was detected ten times or more. Here the CDR3 reads CASSFAGGVHTEAFF. CDR3 sequence (DNA): TGTGCCAGCAGTTTCGCCGGCGGGGTGCACACTGAAGCTTTCTTT. V and J are TRBV27 and TRBJ1-1; D gene ambiguous. Trimming left V 3 bases short and J 3 bases short, with 14 bases between. CDR1 MNHEY and CDR2 SMNVEV come from the germline V gene (reference sequence). The CDR3 length is 15 residues.

A few counts support this clonotype. The chain uses TRBV5-1 and TRBJ2-7, with D uncertain. This CDR3 contains 14 residues. Germline CDR1 is SGHRS and CDR2 is YFSETQ. Trimming shortened V by 5 bases and J by 0 bases, and 12 bases separated the two germline ends. Written as DNA, the CDR3 is TGCGCCAGCAGGACCGCAGGTCACTCCTACGAGCAGTACTTC. Protein: CASRTAGHSYEQYF.

The rearrangement joins TRBV27 to TRBJ2-7, with D possibly matching TRBD1 (5 bases). The length of the CDR3 is 17 residues. V dropped 2 bases and J dropped 4 bases, with 21 bases sitting between them. The germline gives CDR1 MNHEY, CDR2 SMNVEV (reference sequence). For the CDR3, the DNA is TGTGCCAGCAGTTTAAAGGCCCCCCGCGGATGGACATACGAGCAGTACTTC. It encodes CASSLKAPRGWTYEQYF.

The rearrangement joins TRBV6-5 to TRBJ2-7; a possible D gene is TRBD1 (6 bases). V was shortened by 5 bases and J by 0 bases, with 11 bases between the two germline ends. Germline lookup yields CDR1 MNHEY and CDR2 SVGAGI. This CDR3 region has 14 residues. As DNA, the CDR3 is TGTGCCAGCAGTCTTCACAGGGACTCCTACGAGCAGTACTTC. Translated, it gives CASSLHRDSYEQYF.

This clonotype was found a few times. The CDR3 reads CASTHTGQSREQYF. CDR3 nucleotide sequence: TGTGCCAGCACCCACACAGGACAGTCTCGCGAGCAGTACTTC. The chain combines TRBV6-2 or TRBV6-3 with TRBJ2-7; D is possibly TRBD1 (6 bases). The V and J ends lost 7 bases and 6 bases respectively, with 19 bases between them. CDR1 and CDR2 from the germline V gene are MNHEY and SVGEGT. The CDR3 spans 14 residues.

This clonotype was picked up a small number of times. The gene calls are TRBV25-1 and TRBJ1-1; tentatively, D is TRBD1 (5 bases). This CDR3 comprises 15 residues. Trimming left V 7 bases short and J 1 base short, with 16 bases between. CDR1 and CDR2 from the germline V gene are MGHDK and SYGVNS. The CDR3 sequence: CASMGTPGSNTEAFF. For the CDR3, the DNA is TGTGCCAGCATGGGGACCCCGGGGTCGAACACTGAAGCTTTCTTT.

V is TRBV28 and J is TRBJ2-1; tentative D call: TRBD1 (6 bases). Trimming removed 3 bases from V and 6 bases from J, with 15 bases in between. Germline lookup yields CDR1 MDHEN and CDR2 SYDVKM. The CDR3 extends over 15 amino acids. CDR3 residues: CASSFGDTRRNEQFF. CDR3 bases: TGTGCCAGCAGTTTCGGGGACACCCGACGCAATGAGCAGTTCTTC.

This sequence joins TRBV4-1 and TRBJ1-5, with 7 bases lining up with TRBD1. CDR1 and CDR2 from the germline V gene are MGHRA and YSYEKL. This CDR3 comprises 18 residues. With 3 bases clipped from V and 0 bases from J, the junction kept 11 bases outside the gene matches. CDR3 DNA sequence: TGCGCCAGCAGCCAGGATTTTGTACAGGGGTATAGCAATCAGCCCCAGCATTTT. It codes for CASSQDFVQGYSNQPQHF.

The rearrangement links TRBV7-6 to TRBJ2-7, with a tentative D call TRBD2 (5 bases). The germline V and J ends were trimmed by 2 bases and 7 bases, with 12 bases remaining between them. Germline V CDR1 and CDR2: SGHVS, FNYEAQ. This CDR3 is 13 amino acids long. The CDR3 sequence is CASSLQSGGEQYF. The DNA for the CDR3 is TGTGCCAGCAGCTTACAGAGCGGAGGAGAGCAGTACTTC.

The chain employs TRBV4-1 and TRBJ2-3; tentative D call: TRBD1 (8 bases). The CDR3 loop spans 14 amino acids. The V and J ends lost 8 bases and 7 bases respectively, with 19 bases between them. The germline V gene has CDR1 MGHRA and CDR2 YSYEKL. This CDR3 reads CASSGGGSGNTQYF. In DNA, the CDR3 is TGCGCCAGCTCAGGGGGCGGGAGCGGGAATACGCAGTATTTT.

The V call is TRBV28, the J call TRBJ2-3; TRBD2 matches at 12 bases. Per the germline V gene, CDR1 is MDHEN and CDR2 is SYDVKM. The CDR3 runs 17 residues. Trimming cost V 4 bases and J 1 base; bases outside gene matches: 6. This chain's CDR3 is CASSSGTSGFRTDTQYF. The DNA of the CDR3 is TGTGCCAGCAGTTCCGGGACTAGCGGGTTCCGCACAGATACGCAGTATTTT.

This clonotype was seen ten or more times. This rearrangement joins TRBV18 to TRBJ2-7, with D maybe TRBD1 (5 bases). Germline CDR1 and CDR2: KGHSH and LQKENI. Between the trimmed V and J ends, which lost 1 base and 0 bases, there was a span of 7 bases. CDR3 length: 14 amino acids. The CDR3 region is CASSPLQGSYEQYF. CDR3 DNA sequence: TGTGCCAGCTCACCACTCCAGGGCTCCTACGAGCAGTACTTC. Looking up the rest from reference TRBV18 and TRBJ2-7 gives the full variable domain: NAGVMQNPRHLVRRRGQEARLRCSPMKGHSHVYWYRQLPEEGLKFMVYLQKENIIDESGMPKERFSAEFPKEGPSILRIQQVVRGDSAAYFCASSPLQGSYEQYFGPGTRLTVT.

The CDR3 DNA is TGTGCCAGCCGGGACACCGTAAATCAGCCCCAGCATTTT. This gives the protein CASRDTVNQPQHF. V and J are TRBV7-2 and TRBJ1-5, with D perhaps TRBD1 (6 bases). CDR3 length: 13 residues. Germline V gives CDR1 SGHTA, CDR2 FQGNSA. V was shortened by 8 bases and J by 4 bases, with 12 bases between the two germline ends.

The chain couples TRBV18 to TRBJ2-2; 10 positions agree with TRBD2. This CDR3 is built from 16 residues. Germline CDR1 and CDR2: KGHSH and LQKENI. Trimming removed 5 bases from V and 4 bases from J; junction bases left unmatched: 7. This CDR3 is CASSFRTSGGTGELFF. CDR3 bases: TGTGCCAGCTCATTCCGGACTAGCGGTGGCACCGGGGAGCTGTTTTTT.

This chain links TRBV30 with TRBJ2-3; D is undetermined. Trimming left V 5 bases short and J 6 bases short, with 12 bases between. The CDR3 runs 12 residues. CDR1 and CDR2 from the germline V gene are GTSNPN and SVGIG (reference sequence). CDR3 protein: CAWDSTGDTQYF. CDR3 nucleotide sequence: TGTGCCTGGGATAGCACTGGCGATACGCAGTATTTT.